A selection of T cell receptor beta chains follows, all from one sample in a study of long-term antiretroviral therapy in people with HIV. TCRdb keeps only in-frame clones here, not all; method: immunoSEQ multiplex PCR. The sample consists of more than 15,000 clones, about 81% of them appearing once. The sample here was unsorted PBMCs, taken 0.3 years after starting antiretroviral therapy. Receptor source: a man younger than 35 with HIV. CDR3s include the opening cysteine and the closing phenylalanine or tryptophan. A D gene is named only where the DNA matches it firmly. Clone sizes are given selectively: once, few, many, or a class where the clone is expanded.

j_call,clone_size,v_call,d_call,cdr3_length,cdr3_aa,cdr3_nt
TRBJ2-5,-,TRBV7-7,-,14,CASSPSSWAETQYF,TGTGCTAGCAGCCCCAGTAGCTGGGCGGAGACCCAGTACTTC
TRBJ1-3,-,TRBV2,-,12,CASSEALRTIYF,TGTGCCAGCAGTGAAGCGCTTCGGACCATATATTTT
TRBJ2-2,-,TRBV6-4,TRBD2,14,CASSVAGDTGELFF,TGTGCCAGCAGTGTTGCGGGGGACACCGGGGAGCTGTTTTTT
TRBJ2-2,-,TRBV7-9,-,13,CASSVRGTGELFF,TGTGCCAGCAGCGTCAGGGGCACTGGGGAGCTGTTTTTT
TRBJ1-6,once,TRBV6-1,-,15,CASSEIIGGGSPLHF,TGTGCCAGCAGTGAAATCATAGGCGGGGGTTCACCCCTCCACTTT
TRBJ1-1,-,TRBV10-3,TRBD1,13,CATRGEFNTEAFF,TGTGCCACCAGGGGGGAATTTAACACTGAAGCTTTCTTT
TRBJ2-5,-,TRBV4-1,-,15,CASSQGSSFGETQYF,TGCGCCAGCAGCCAAGGGTCTAGCTTCGGAGAGACCCAGTACTTC
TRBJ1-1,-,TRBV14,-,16,CASSVLPGPTGTEAFF,TGTGCCAGCAGCGTCTTACCGGGACCTACGGGAACTGAAGCTTTCTTT
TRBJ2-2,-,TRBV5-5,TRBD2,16,CASSLPGLTNTGELFF,TGTGCCAGCAGCTTACCGGGACTAACCAACACCGGGGAGCTGTTTTTT
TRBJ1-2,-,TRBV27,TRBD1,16,CASSLPWTGRNYGYTF,TGTGCCAGCAGTCTCCCCTGGACAGGGAGAAACTATGGCTACACCTTC